Listed below are T cell receptor beta chains from one sample, sequenced in a study of neurological immune-mediated disorders. One entry per CDR3 protein results from TCRdb running MiXCR on the 5' RACE reads. The sample lists fewer than 45,000 distinct CDR3 sequences, about 6% occurring once. Material: CD4+ T cells from blood. The receptors shown here come from a woman aged 40 to 55 in good health. Both conserved end residues are part of each CDR3. D genes are given only for firm matches.

V,D,J,CDR3
TRBV6-6,TRBD2,TRBJ2-2,CASHVGRGAGANTGELFF
TRBV9,NA,TRBJ1-5,CASSKGTIASQPQHF
TRBV29-1,TRBD1,TRBJ2-6,CSVPGQGSGAGANVLTF
TRBV12-3/TRBV12-4,TRBD2,TRBJ2-7,CASSSGGGSYEQYF
TRBV20-1,NA,TRBJ2-1,CSATGLLDTHEQFF
TRBV7-6,NA,TRBJ2-3,CASSLRLDTQYF
TRBV9,NA,TRBJ2-6,CASSVEISGANVLTF
TRBV5-1,TRBD1,TRBJ2-2,CASSSGQGNTGELFF
TRBV28,TRBD1,TRBJ1-1,CASSPGGQGGTEAFF
TRBV19,NA,TRBJ1-1,CASSMKQGRGKNTEAFF
TRBV12-3/TRBV12-4,NA,TRBJ2-1,CASSFMGSNHEQFF
TRBV4-3,NA,TRBJ2-1,CASSQVGGMGEQFF
TRBV15,NA,TRBJ1-1,CATSRLPGRRTEAFF
TRBV7-9,NA,TRBJ2-7,CASNRHSEQYF
TRBV30,NA,TRBJ1-1,CAWRMEGLNTEAFF
TRBV7-8,NA,TRBJ1-4,CASSGGQQNNEKLFF
TRBV11-3,NA,TRBJ2-2,CASSLSWGTNGELFF
TRBV20-1,TRBD2,TRBJ2-1,CSARPGQDQAGGNEQFF
TRBV2,NA,TRBJ2-1,CASSSLNEQFF
TRBV28,TRBD1,TRBJ2-1,CASTLRSGQANNEQFF
TRBV9,NA,TRBJ2-7,CASSVEGGVGEQYF
TRBV6-5,NA,TRBJ2-2,CASSYTRGRRPGELFF
TRBV5-1,TRBD1,TRBJ1-5,CASSQGDALHPQHF
TRBV10-3,NA,TRBJ2-2,CAISEGLNTGELFF
TRBV10-3,NA,TRBJ2-5,CAISEVGGVRETQYF
TRBV6-5,NA,TRBJ2-7,CASSYSRWGPGVYEQYF
TRBV5-6,TRBD2,TRBJ2-7,CASSLRDSGRFYEQYF
TRBV28,NA,TRBJ2-5,CASSPLRWRGGETQYF
TRBV3-1,NA,TRBJ2-7,CASSRGGLTSEQYF
TRBV5-1,NA,TRBJ2-1,CASSPLVSNEQFF
TRBV20-1,TRBD2,TRBJ2-7,CSARGTSDYEQYF
TRBV20-1,TRBD2,TRBJ2-7,CSARGLAGGPSEQYF
TRBV6-5,NA,TRBJ1-2,CASSYSRDWTYGYTF
TRBV28,NA,TRBJ2-7,CASSLTALGAYEQYF
TRBV5-1,NA,TRBJ1-1,CASSSGAPGTEAFF
TRBV5-1,TRBD2,TRBJ2-7,CASSLRGTRSSGLAGVSYEQYF
TRBV3-1,NA,TRBJ2-1,CASSPPLGNEQFF